Here is one T cell receptor beta chain with its context. This record belongs to a study of shared clonotypes between healthy human individuals. Profiled with immunoSEQ multiplex PCR; TCRdb holds only in-frame clones, not every one. Seen here are about 1.4 million clones, around 95% observed once, and the top ten hold roughly 1.2%. J gave up 2 bases and V 6 bases, and 4 bases lay outside the gene matches. This CDR3 comprises 14 residues. Germline V gene data show CDR1 as WSHSY and CDR2 as SAAADI. Sequencing used naive CD4+ T cells sorted from blood. The subset is: CD45RA+ positively selected. The sequence derives from a man aged 25 to 40 in good health. The chain uses TRBV10-2 and TRBJ2-7; 10 bases align to TRBD2. CDR3 coding DNA: TGCGCCAGCAGCCCAGCGGGAGGGCCCTACGAGCAGTACTTC. Translated: CASSPAGGPYEQYF.